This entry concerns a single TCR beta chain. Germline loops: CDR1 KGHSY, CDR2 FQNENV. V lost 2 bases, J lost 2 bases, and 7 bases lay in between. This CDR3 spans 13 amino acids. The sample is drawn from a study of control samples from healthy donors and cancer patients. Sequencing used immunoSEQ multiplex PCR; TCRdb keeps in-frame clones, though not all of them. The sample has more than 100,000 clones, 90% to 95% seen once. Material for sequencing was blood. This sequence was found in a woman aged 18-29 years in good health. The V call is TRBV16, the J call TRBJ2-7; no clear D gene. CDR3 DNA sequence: TGTGCCAGCAGCCAAACCTATACCTACGAGCAGTACTTC. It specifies CASSQTYTYEQYF. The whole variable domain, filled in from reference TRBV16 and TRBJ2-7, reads GEEVAQTPKHLVRGEGQKAKLYCAPIKGHSYVFWYQQVLKNEFKFLISFQNENVFDETGMPKERFSAKCLPNSPCSLEIQATKLEDSAVYFCASSQTYTYEQYFGPGTRLTVT.